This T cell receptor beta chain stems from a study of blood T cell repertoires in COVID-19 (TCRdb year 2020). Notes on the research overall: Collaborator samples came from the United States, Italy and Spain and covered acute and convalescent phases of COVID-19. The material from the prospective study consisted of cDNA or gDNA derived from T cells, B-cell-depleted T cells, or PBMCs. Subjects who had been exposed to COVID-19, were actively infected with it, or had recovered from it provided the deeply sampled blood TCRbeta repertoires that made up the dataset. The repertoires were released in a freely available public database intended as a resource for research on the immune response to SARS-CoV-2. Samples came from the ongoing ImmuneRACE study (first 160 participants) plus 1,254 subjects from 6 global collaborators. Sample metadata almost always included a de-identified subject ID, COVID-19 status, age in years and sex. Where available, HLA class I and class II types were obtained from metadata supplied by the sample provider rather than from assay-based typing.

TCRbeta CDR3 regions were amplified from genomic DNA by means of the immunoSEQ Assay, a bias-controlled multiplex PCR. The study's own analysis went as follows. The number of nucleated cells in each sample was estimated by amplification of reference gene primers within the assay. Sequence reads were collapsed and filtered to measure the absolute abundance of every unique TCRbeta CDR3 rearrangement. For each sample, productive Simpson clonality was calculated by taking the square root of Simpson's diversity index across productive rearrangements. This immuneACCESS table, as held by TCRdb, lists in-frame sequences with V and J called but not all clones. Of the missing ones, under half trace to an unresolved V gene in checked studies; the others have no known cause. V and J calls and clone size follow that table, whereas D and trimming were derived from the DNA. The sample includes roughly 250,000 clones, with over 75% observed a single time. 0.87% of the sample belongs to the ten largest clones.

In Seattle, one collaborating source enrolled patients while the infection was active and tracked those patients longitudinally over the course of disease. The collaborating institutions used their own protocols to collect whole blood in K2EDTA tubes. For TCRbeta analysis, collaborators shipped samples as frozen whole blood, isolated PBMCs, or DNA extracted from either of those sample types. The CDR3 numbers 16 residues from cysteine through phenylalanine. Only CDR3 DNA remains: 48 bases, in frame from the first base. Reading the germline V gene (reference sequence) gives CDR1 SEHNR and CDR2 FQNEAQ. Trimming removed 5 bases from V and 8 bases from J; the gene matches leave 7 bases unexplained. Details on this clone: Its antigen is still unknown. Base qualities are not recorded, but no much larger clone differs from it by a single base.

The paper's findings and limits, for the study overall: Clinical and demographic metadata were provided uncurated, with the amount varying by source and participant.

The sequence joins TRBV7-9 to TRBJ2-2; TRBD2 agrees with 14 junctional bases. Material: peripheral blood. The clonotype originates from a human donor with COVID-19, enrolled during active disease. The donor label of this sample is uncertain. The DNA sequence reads TGTGCCAGCAGCCGGGGGACTAGCGGGAGAATTGGGGAGCTGTTTTTT. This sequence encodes CASSRGTSGRIGELFF.